The TCR beta chain under discussion was sequenced for a study of OX40 agonist ivuxolimab in advanced cancers. Study information: The dose-escalation cohort was just under 85% male, with a mean age of approximately 62 years, ranging about 20 to 79. The study, taken as a whole, reports: Average numbers of expanded clones were greater in CD8+ T cells than in CD4+.

Comment on this clone: Antigen unknown.

TCRdb's table, derived via immunoSEQ multiplex PCR, lists solely in-frame clones and lacks some. The sample records tens of thousands of clones, 85% to 90% being singletons. V lost 5 bases and J 2 bases, leaving 13 bases between the germline ends. Germline V lookup: CDR1 WNHNN, CDR2 SYGVQD (reference sequence). This CDR3 has 14 amino acids. The V gene is TRBV10-1, the J gene TRBJ2-7, with D perhaps matching TRBD1 or TRBD2 (5 bases each). Here the sequenced sample was CD4+ or CD8+ T cells sorted from blood, taken in a trial of the OX40 agonist ivuxolimab. The origin of this receptor is an adult with an advanced solid tumor such as melanoma, head and neck, liver or kidney cancer. As DNA, the CDR3 is TGCGCCAGCAGTCCGGGACCGGGACCCTACGAGCAGTACTTC. It codes for CASSPGPGPYEQYF.